The T cell receptor beta chain described here comes from a study of shared clonotypes between healthy human individuals (dated by TCRdb to 2020 to 2021). In terms of the full investigation: The cohort comprised two women and three men aged 18 to 49 years. For each donor, three plates each were used for CD4 naive and CD4 memory, two plates were used for CD8 naive, and one plate was used for CD8 memory. To estimate repertoire size and how much clonotypes are shared between individuals, the study performed deep sequencing of blood TCR repertoires from a few healthy adults. Libraries were prepared and TCR repertoires were sequenced by different laboratories using diverse techniques, in order to increase sequencing depth and limit assay-specific biases. Leukapheresis yielded between about 0.94 and 9.5 billion PBMCs per donor.

Taken from cysteine to phenylalanine, the CDR3 has 15 residues. The DNA shown is the 45-base CDR3, in frame from base 1. Trimming at the junction amounts to 5 bases on V and 8 bases on J, and the germline ends lie 19 bases apart. CDR1 and CDR2, looked up from the germline V gene (reference sequence), are SEHNR and FQNEAQ. As to this clone: What this receptor recognizes is not known. Base qualities are not at hand, and no much larger clone is one base apart.

The research as a whole found: Even with the large sequencing depth, rarefaction of the sorted-subset datasets indicated that sequencing was incomplete. Larger estimated clonotype richness was generally found for naive subsets than for memory subsets. Sharing across a handful of donors was observed for approximately 5% of naive CD4, about 4% of naive CD8, about 2.3% of memory CD4, and less than 0.45% of memory CD8 clonotypes. Based on pairwise subsampling, the degree of clonotype sharing among donors was expected to be affected by sequencing depth. Because the study included only a small number of donors, the genetic and exposure-history diversity represented was limited. Sampling was limited to blood, and TCR repertoires in tissue likely differ from TCR repertoires in blood. Higher generation probabilities were observed for clonotypes shared by all four sorted-subset donors than for non-shared clonotypes.

CD8 naive samples were CD45RO-negative cells positively selected for CCR7, giving a CD45RA+CCR7+ population that excluded TemRA cells. Donors were healthy HIV-negative adults with no recently reported acute infections or vaccinations. Every donor was a Caucasian adult living in Nashville, Tennessee, USA. Blood was collected by leukapheresis, and PBMCs were isolated by Ficoll-Histopaque density gradient centrifugation and then cryopreserved in liquid nitrogen vapor phase. Analytical flow cytometry was used to check the purity and quantity of every magnetically sorted T cell population. From each sorted fraction, genomic DNA was isolated and quantified by UV absorbance on a Nanodrop 2000c. TCR CDR3 regions were amplified from genomic DNA by multiplex PCR using the deep immunoSEQ assay. For each cell subset, the extracted genomic DNA was distributed evenly across all wells of several immunoSEQ 96-well plates, and each plate served as one replicate. For sorted subsets, about 210 ng of genomic DNA, equivalent to some 30,000 T cell genomes, went into each replicate PCR. Purified libraries were measured with a Qubit 3.0 fluorometer, size-checked on a Bioanalyzer 2100, and measured again with the KAPA Library Quantification kit. Each immunoSEQ 96-well plate was sequenced on its own single-read 150-cycle Illumina NextSeq 550 flow cell. The original pipeline was this. Because only junctional sequences without quality scores were contained in the immunoSEQ output, filtering matching that applied to full-length reads could not be performed. To assign V/J genes and CDR3, sequences were annotated using PyIR, a Python wrapper for IgBLAST v1.9, with IMGT germline references. Reads were filtered out if the reads had weak V/J assignments (E-value above 1e-6), no CDR3, stop codons, out-of-frame junctions, or ambiguous translated residues. V3J clonotypes were defined as sequences sharing an identical inferred V gene, J gene, and CDR3 amino acid sequence. Percentage overlap between repertoires was calculated by dividing the number of shared unique clonotypes by the size of the smaller repertoire. Repertoire richness was assessed with RTK rarefaction, the Chao1 estimator, and Recon v2.1 estimates of unobserved clonotypes. Generation probabilities for all TCRbeta clonotypes obtained by the gDNA method from a handful of donors were computed using OLGA. TCRdb's version of the immuneACCESS table is confined to in-frame rearrangements and falls short of the full clone set. An unresolved V gene accounts for under half of the shortfall where checked; the remainder is of unknown origin. V, J and clone size derive from that table, while D and trimming were established from the DNA sequence. This sample comprises about 2,100,000 clones, 85% to 95% of them detected only once. The ten largest clonotypes hold 1.7% of the sample.

In this chain, TRBV7-9 is recombined with TRBJ2-1, with the D segment identity uncertain. Material: naive CD8+ T cells from PBMCs. The cell subset or site label here, explained by the study, means: CD45RA+CCR7+. The sequence came from a man younger than 35 in good health. Some clones in this sample may be carry-over from other donors' samples. The DNA reads TGTGCCAGCAGCCATATGAGAACTCGAGGTGATGAGCAGTTCTTC. Its protein reads: CASSHMRTRGDEQFF.